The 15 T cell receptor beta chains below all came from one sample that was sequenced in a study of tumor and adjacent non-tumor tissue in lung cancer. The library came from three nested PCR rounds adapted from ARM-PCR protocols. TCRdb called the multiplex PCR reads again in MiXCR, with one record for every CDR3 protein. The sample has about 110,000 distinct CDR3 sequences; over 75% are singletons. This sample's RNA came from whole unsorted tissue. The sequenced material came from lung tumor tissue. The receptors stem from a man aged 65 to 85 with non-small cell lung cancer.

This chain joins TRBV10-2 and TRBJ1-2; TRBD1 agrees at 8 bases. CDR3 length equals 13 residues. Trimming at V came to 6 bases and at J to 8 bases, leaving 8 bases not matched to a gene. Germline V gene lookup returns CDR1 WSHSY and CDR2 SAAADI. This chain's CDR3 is CASSQDRDPGYTF. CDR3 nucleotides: TGCGCCAGCAGCCAGGACAGGGATCCGGGCTACACCTTC.

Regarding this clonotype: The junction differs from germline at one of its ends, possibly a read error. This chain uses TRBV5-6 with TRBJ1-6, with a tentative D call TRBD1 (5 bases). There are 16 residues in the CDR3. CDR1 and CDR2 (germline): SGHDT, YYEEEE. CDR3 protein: CTSSSGGSSYNSPLHF. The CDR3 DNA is TGTACCAGCAGCTCCGGGGGTAGCTCCTATAACTCACCCCTCCACTTT.

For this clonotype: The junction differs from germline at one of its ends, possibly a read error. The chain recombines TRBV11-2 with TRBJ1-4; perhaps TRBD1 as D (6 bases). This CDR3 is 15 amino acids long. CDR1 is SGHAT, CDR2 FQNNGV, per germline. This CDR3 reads CSSNRSGTSNEKLFF. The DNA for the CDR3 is TGTTCCAGCAATAGAAGTGGGACAAGTAATGAAAAACTGTTTTTT.

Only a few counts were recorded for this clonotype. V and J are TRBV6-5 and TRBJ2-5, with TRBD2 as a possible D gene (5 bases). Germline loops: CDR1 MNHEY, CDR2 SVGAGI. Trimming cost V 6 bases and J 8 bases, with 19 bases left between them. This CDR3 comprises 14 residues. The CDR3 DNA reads TGTGCCAGCAGCCGACCGGCAGTCGGGAAAACCCAGTACTTC. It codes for CASSRPAVGKTQYF.

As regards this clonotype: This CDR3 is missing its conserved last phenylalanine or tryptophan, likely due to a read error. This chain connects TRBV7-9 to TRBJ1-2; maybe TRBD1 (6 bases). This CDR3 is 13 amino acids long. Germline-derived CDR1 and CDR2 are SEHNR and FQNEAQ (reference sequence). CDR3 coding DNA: TGTGCCAGCAGCTTAGAGGGGGGCTATGACTACACCTCC. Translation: CASSLEGGYDYTS.

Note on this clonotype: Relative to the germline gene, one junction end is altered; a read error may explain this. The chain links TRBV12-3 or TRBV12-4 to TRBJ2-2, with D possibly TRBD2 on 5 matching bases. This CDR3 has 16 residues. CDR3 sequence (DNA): TGTGCCAGCAGTGTCACGGGCGGGCAAAACACCGGGGAGCTGTATTTT. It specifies CASSVTGGQNTGELYF.

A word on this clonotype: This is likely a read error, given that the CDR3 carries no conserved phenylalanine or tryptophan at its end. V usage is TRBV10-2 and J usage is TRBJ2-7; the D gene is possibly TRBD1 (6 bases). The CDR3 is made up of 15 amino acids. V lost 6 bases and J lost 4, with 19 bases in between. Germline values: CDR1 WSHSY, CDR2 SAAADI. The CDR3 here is CASRAGTGQEYEQYL. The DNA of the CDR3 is TGCGCCAGCAGGGCCGGAACAGGGCAAGAATACGAGCAGTACTTA.

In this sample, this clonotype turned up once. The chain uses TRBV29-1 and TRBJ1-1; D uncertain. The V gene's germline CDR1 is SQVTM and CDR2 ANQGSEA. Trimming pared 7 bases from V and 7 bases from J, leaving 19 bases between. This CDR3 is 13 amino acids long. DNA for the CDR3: TGCAGCGCTGATCCGGAACCGAGAGGTGAAGCTTTCTTT. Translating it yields CSADPEPRGEAFF.

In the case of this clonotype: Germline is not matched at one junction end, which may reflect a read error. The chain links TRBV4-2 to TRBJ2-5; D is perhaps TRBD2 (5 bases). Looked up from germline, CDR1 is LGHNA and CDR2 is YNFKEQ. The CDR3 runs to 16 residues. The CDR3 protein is CASSQEAETYAETQYF. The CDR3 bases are TGTGCCAGCAGTCAAGAAGCGGAGACCTATGCGGAGACCCAGTACTTC.

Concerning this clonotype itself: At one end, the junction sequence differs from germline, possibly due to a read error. CDR3 nucleotide sequence: TGCAGTGTTAGTAGGGGACCCAACTATGGCTACACATTC. The encoded protein is CSVSRGPNYGYTF. The chain joins TRBV20-1 to TRBJ1-2, with D maybe TRBD1 (5 bases). The CDR3 covers 13 residues. Germline loops: CDR1 DFQATT, CDR2 SNEGSKA (reference sequence).

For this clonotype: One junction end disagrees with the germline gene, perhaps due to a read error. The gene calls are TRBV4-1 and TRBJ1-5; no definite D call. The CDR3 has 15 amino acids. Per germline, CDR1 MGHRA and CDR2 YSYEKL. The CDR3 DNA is TGCGCCAGCAGCCAAAATCCGCAGTCCAATCAGCCTCAGCATTTT. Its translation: CASSQNPQSNQPQHF.

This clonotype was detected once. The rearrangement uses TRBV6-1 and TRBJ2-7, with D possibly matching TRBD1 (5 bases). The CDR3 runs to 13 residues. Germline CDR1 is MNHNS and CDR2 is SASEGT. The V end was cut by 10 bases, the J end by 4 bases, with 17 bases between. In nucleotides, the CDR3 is TGTGCCAACATAGGAACAGGTCTGTACGAGCAGTACGTC. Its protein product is CANIGTGLYEQYV.

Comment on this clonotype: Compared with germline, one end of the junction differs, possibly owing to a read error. CDR3 residues: CTSSYSFAGGSYEQYF. In nucleotides, the CDR3 is TGTACCAGCAGTTACTCGTTTGCAGGGGGCAGTTACGAGCAGTACTTC. The chain links TRBV6-5 to TRBJ2-7, with TRBD1 identical over 8 bases. CDR1 MNHEY and CDR2 SVGAGI come from the germline V gene. This CDR3 region has 16 residues.

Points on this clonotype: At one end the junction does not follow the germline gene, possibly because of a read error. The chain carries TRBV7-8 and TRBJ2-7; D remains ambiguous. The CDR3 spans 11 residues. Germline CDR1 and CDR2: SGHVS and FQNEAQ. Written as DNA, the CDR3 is TGTGTCAGCAGCTTACGGTACGAGCAGTACTTC. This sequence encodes CVSSLRYEQYF. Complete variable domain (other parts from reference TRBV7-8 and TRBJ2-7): GAGVSQSPRYKVAKRGQDVALRCDPISGHVSLFWYQQALGQGPEFLTYFQNEAQLDKSGLPSDRFFAERPEGSVSTLKIQRTQQEDSAVYLCVSSLRYEQYFGPGTRLTVT.

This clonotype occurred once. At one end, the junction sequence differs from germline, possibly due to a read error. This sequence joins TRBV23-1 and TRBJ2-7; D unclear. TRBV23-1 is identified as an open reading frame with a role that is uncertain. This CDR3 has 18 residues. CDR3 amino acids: CACSQSGPVHPAYYEQYF. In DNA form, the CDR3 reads TGCGCCTGCAGTCAATCGGGCCCGGTCCACCCGGCCTACTACGAGCAATACTTC.